This TCR beta chain comes out of a study of post-analysis software for immune sequencing data (dated by TCRdb to the mid-2010s). General notes on the study: Relapsing-remitting, secondary progressive and progressive-relapsing multiple sclerosis were recorded as disease courses, and subtype annotation was lacking for some patients. The patient repertoires were compared against about a dozen previously published healthy control repertoires obtained from donors aged roughly 6 to 28 years. A subset of samples was prepared in parallel using single-end sample barcoding, then pooled and co-amplified after Illumina adapter ligation.

The paper's findings and limits, for the study overall: The multiple sclerosis patient group was slightly younger than the control group. Strong co-clustering of samples prepared in the same batch was shown by direct clustering with F measure, prompting a batch-effect correction. Significantly higher frequencies in patients than in controls were found for five or six TRBV segments, including TRBV5-6, TRBV5-1 and TRBV20-1. Significantly lower normalized Chao1 diversity was found in multiple sclerosis patients than in controls, suggesting substantial peripheral T-cell clonal expansion.

TCR beta repertoires were profiled from peripheral blood of roughly 13 young patients with multiple sclerosis to demonstrate the VDJtools post-analysis software. The multiple sclerosis patients were children and adolescents between roughly 6 and 17 years of age. Trimming at the junction amounts to 3 bases on V and 5 bases on J, and the germline ends lie 14 bases apart. The CDR3 starts with the cysteine, ends with the phenylalanine, and has 14 residues. The kept DNA is CDR3 alone, 42 bases in frame from the first base. From a lookup of the germline V gene (reference sequence), CDR1 and CDR2 are DFQATT and SNEGSKA. This clonotype has just a few counts. Its antigen target is currently unknown. The record has no base qualities; no much larger clone is one base away. Library construction relied on PCR. Data came from an Illumina HiSeq 2500. Unique molecular identifiers were incorporated into TCR beta cDNA libraries to reduce PCR and sequencing biases. Some 500,000 cDNA molecules were obtained for every 1 to 10 million input T cells, so each molecule roughly corresponded to one T cell. The patient libraries were prepared and sequenced with the same protocol used for the earlier healthy control dataset. Samples belonging to the same batch were prepared together, multiplexed and sequenced on a shared HiSeq lane. In the original analysis: Raw barcoded reads were processed with MIGEC, and single-read molecular identifier groups were discarded before consensus assembly and CDR3 extraction. VDJtools was used for post-analysis of the clonotype tables, and diversity was normalized by down-sampling every dataset to the size of the smallest sample. Repertoire overlap clustering matched CDR3 amino acid but not nucleotide sequences to correct batch-related cross-sample contamination. The raw public reads went through TCRdb reprocessing: fastp at Q25, MiXCR clone calling, in-frame beta chains kept. Each entry merges the rows of one CDR3 protein and shows their most common DNA and genes. For this entry, the V and J calls and clone size follow TCRdb and not the study's own pipeline. The sample records roughly 700,000 distinct CDR3 sequences, less than 35% of which are singletons. More than 0.55% of the sample is held by the ten biggest clonotypes.

This receptor was identified in a girl aged 10-17 years with multiple sclerosis. Material: blood. This sequence uses TRBV20-1 and TRBJ2-1, with a weak D call of TRBD2 (5 bases match). The nucleotide sequence reads TGCAGTGCTAGGAGCGGTGGGAGCAACAATGAGCAGTTCTTC. It codes for CSARSGGSNNEQFF.